Listed below are T cell receptor beta chains from one sample, sequenced in a study of human thymus T cells. Assay used: immunoSEQ multiplex PCR; TCRdb lists only in-frame clones, some missing. The profile shows about 130,000 clones, approximately 96% of them singletons. Sequenced material: thymus tissue. These receptors were taken from a boy in the first two years of life with a congenital heart defect but otherwise immunologically healthy. Both conserved end residues are part of each CDR3. The order of the fields is D gene, J gene, clone size, V gene, CDR3 DNA, CDR3 protein. A D gene is named only where the DNA matches it firmly. The size field is filled for only some rows; it gives once, few, many or a size class.

d_call: NA; j_call: TRBJ2-2; clone_size: NA; v_call: TRBV2; cdr3_nt: TGTGCCAGCCAAATCGACGGGTCCGGGGAGCTGTTTTTT; cdr3_aa: CASQIDGSGELFF
d_call: NA; j_call: TRBJ2-3; clone_size: NA; v_call: TRBV4-3; cdr3_nt: TGCGCCAGCAGCCAAGTTGAGTCTGGGGGAGGCACAGATACGCAGTATTTT; cdr3_aa: CASSQVESGGGTDTQYF
d_call: NA; j_call: TRBJ2-7; clone_size: NA; v_call: TRBV27; cdr3_nt: TGTGCCAGCAGTGCCTTAGGAGGGACCCCCTACGAGCAGTACTTC; cdr3_aa: CASSALGGTPYEQYF
d_call: TRBD1; j_call: TRBJ2-3; clone_size: NA; v_call: TRBV30; cdr3_nt: TGTGCCTGGAGTGTACACGGACAGGGCGGAGATACGCAGTATTTT; cdr3_aa: CAWSVHGQGGDTQYF
d_call: NA; j_call: TRBJ1-2; clone_size: NA; v_call: TRBV4-1; cdr3_nt: TGCGCCAGCAGCCAAGGAAAGAGCTTCTTC; cdr3_aa: CASSQGKSFF
d_call: NA; j_call: TRBJ1-1; clone_size: NA; v_call: TRBV7-8; cdr3_nt: TGTGCCAGCAGCACAATATCCCAGGGGTCCGGGGCTGAAGCTTTCTTT; cdr3_aa: CASSTISQGSGAEAFF
d_call: NA; j_call: TRBJ1-1; clone_size: NA; v_call: TRBV4-3; cdr3_nt: TGCGCCAGCAGCCAAGCTGGGGGTGGGACTGAAGCTTTCTTT; cdr3_aa: CASSQAGGGTEAFF
d_call: NA; j_call: TRBJ2-1; clone_size: once; v_call: TRBV6-5; cdr3_nt: TGTGCCAGCAGTTACTCGGGGGGGGCGGGGAATGAGCAGTTCTTC; cdr3_aa: CASSYSGGAGNEQFF
d_call: TRBD2; j_call: TRBJ2-1; clone_size: NA; v_call: TRBV18; cdr3_nt: TGTGCCAGCTCACCACTTATTTCATCGATCGGGACTACAGATCACAATGAGCAGTTCTTC; cdr3_aa: CASSPLISSIGTTDHNEQFF
d_call: NA; j_call: TRBJ1-6; clone_size: NA; v_call: TRBV5-6; cdr3_nt: TGTGCCAGCAGCTACGGAACACCCAAGAATTCACCCCTCCACTTT; cdr3_aa: CASSYGTPKNSPLHF
d_call: NA; j_call: TRBJ2-1; clone_size: NA; v_call: TRBV4-2; cdr3_nt: TGTGCCAGCAGCCAAGTTGGGCCAATTCCGGGCTCCTACAATGAGCAGTTCTTC; cdr3_aa: CASSQVGPIPGSYNEQFF
d_call: TRBD1; j_call: TRBJ2-7; clone_size: NA; v_call: TRBV29-1; cdr3_nt: TGCAGCGTTCCGGGACAGTCCTACGAGCAGTACTTC; cdr3_aa: CSVPGQSYEQYF
d_call: TRBD1; j_call: TRBJ2-7; clone_size: NA; v_call: TRBV4-3; cdr3_nt: TGCGCCAGCAGCCAAGATAGGGACAGCGACTACGAGCAGTACTTC; cdr3_aa: CASSQDRDSDYEQYF
d_call: TRBD1; j_call: TRBJ1-3; clone_size: once; v_call: TRBV30; cdr3_nt: TGTGCCTGGGGACAGGCCTCTGGAAACACCATATATTTT; cdr3_aa: CAWGQASGNTIYF
d_call: NA; j_call: TRBJ2-1; clone_size: NA; v_call: TRBV15; cdr3_nt: TGTGCCACCAGCAGAGAACAGCCTGGGAATTCCCACAATGAGCAGTTCTTC; cdr3_aa: CATSREQPGNSHNEQFF
d_call: NA; j_call: TRBJ2-2; clone_size: NA; v_call: TRBV28; cdr3_nt: TGTGCCAGCCCACCCGGCGGGGTATCGAACACCGGGGAGCTGTTTTTT; cdr3_aa: CASPPGGVSNTGELFF
d_call: NA; j_call: TRBJ2-4; clone_size: NA; v_call: TRBV28; cdr3_nt: TGTGCCAGCGGGGGCCCAAAGCCCGCAAACATTCAGTACTTC; cdr3_aa: CASGGPKPANIQYF
d_call: NA; j_call: TRBJ1-6; clone_size: NA; v_call: TRBV5-1; cdr3_nt: TGCGCCAGCAGCTTGTCGGGCGGAGGGGATTCACCCCTCCACTTT; cdr3_aa: CASSLSGGGDSPLHF
d_call: NA; j_call: TRBJ2-5; clone_size: NA; v_call: TRBV5-1; cdr3_nt: TGCGCCAGCAGCTCCGGCCTAAGGGGCGGTGGGGAGACCCAGTACTTC; cdr3_aa: CASSSGLRGGGETQYF
d_call: TRBD1; j_call: TRBJ1-1; clone_size: NA; v_call: TRBV4-3; cdr3_nt: TGCGCCAGCAGCCAAGATCGGGGACAGGGGGCTGTAGCTTTCTTT; cdr3_aa: CASSQDRGQGAVAFF
d_call: NA; j_call: TRBJ2-1; clone_size: NA; v_call: TRBV5-1; cdr3_nt: TGCGCCAGCAGCTTGGGGGTCGGACTACCTAGCTCCTACAATGAGCAGTTCTTC; cdr3_aa: CASSLGVGLPSSYNEQFF
d_call: NA; j_call: TRBJ2-5; clone_size: NA; v_call: TRBV10-2; cdr3_nt: TGCGCCAGCAGGGCCCCGGGGGGCCGGGAGACCCAGTACTTC; cdr3_aa: CASRAPGGRETQYF
d_call: NA; j_call: TRBJ2-2; clone_size: NA; v_call: TRBV6-6; cdr3_nt: TGTGCCAGCAGTTACAACACCGGGGAGCTGTTTTTT; cdr3_aa: CASSYNTGELFF
d_call: NA; j_call: TRBJ2-7; clone_size: NA; v_call: TRBV7-9; cdr3_nt: TGTGCCAGCCAGAACTTTAAACCGGGTTCAACCTACGAGCAGTACTTC; cdr3_aa: CASQNFKPGSTYEQYF
d_call: NA; j_call: TRBJ1-5; clone_size: NA; v_call: TRBV25-1; cdr3_nt: TGTGCCAGCAGTGGGGGCAGGGGAAGCAATCAGCCCCAGCATTTT; cdr3_aa: CASSGGRGSNQPQHF
d_call: TRBD1; j_call: TRBJ1-6; clone_size: NA; v_call: TRBV6-1; cdr3_nt: TGTGCCAGCAGTGGACAGGGGCCCTATAATTCACCCCTCCACTTT; cdr3_aa: CASSGQGPYNSPLHF
d_call: NA; j_call: TRBJ2-1; clone_size: NA; v_call: TRBV5-1; cdr3_nt: TGCGCCAGCAGCTTGAGGCCGAGCGGACCTTACAATGAGCAGTTCTTC; cdr3_aa: CASSLRPSGPYNEQFF
d_call: TRBD1; j_call: TRBJ2-7; clone_size: NA; v_call: TRBV5-5; cdr3_nt: TGTGCCAGCAGCGGGGACAGGAGTAGGGCCTACGAGCAGTACTTC; cdr3_aa: CASSGDRSRAYEQYF
d_call: TRBD2; j_call: TRBJ2-3; clone_size: once; v_call: TRBV7-2; cdr3_nt: TGTGCCAGCAGCTACCTAGCGGGGGGGCCGGAAGATACGCAGTATTTT; cdr3_aa: CASSYLAGGPEDTQYF
d_call: NA; j_call: TRBJ1-2; clone_size: NA; v_call: TRBV7-2; cdr3_nt: TGTGCCAGCAGCTTAGTTCAGGACGAGGGCTATGGCTACACCTTC; cdr3_aa: CASSLVQDEGYGYTF
d_call: TRBD1; j_call: TRBJ2-1; clone_size: NA; v_call: TRBV5-4; cdr3_nt: TGTGCCAGCAGCTTTGGGGAAAGGGGACAGATCTACAATGAGCAGCTCTTC; cdr3_aa: CASSFGERGQIYNEQLF
d_call: TRBD2; j_call: TRBJ2-1; clone_size: NA; v_call: TRBV2; cdr3_nt: TGTGCCAGCAGGGGGACTAGCGGGTCCTACAATGAGCAGTTCTTC; cdr3_aa: CASRGTSGSYNEQFF
d_call: NA; j_call: TRBJ1-5; clone_size: NA; v_call: TRBV7-2; cdr3_nt: TGTGCCAGCAGCCCCAGGGGCAGAAGCAATCAGCCCCAGCATTTT; cdr3_aa: CASSPRGRSNQPQHF
d_call: NA; j_call: TRBJ2-7; clone_size: once; v_call: TRBV23-1; cdr3_nt: TGCGCCAGCAGTCAAAACGGTGGGCCCCTGCACCACTCCTACGAGCAGTACTTC; cdr3_aa: CASSQNGGPLHHSYEQYF
d_call: TRBD1; j_call: TRBJ1-2; clone_size: once; v_call: TRBV6-5; cdr3_nt: TGTGCCAGCAGCTACACCGGGACAGGGCACGGTGGCTACACCTTC; cdr3_aa: CASSYTGTGHGGYTF
d_call: NA; j_call: TRBJ2-3; clone_size: NA; v_call: TRBV9; cdr3_nt: TGTGCCAGCAGCGTAGGTAGGGGGGCCGCAGATACGCAGTATTTT; cdr3_aa: CASSVGRGAADTQYF
d_call: NA; j_call: TRBJ1-4; clone_size: NA; v_call: TRBV25-1; cdr3_nt: TGTGCCAGCAGTGAACAGGCAACTAATGAAAAACTGTTTTTT; cdr3_aa: CASSEQATNEKLFF
d_call: NA; j_call: TRBJ1-3; clone_size: NA; v_call: TRBV6-5; cdr3_nt: TGTGCCAGCAGGGAGCAGAAAGGAAACACCATATATTTT; cdr3_aa: CASREQKGNTIYF
d_call: NA; j_call: TRBJ2-5; clone_size: NA; v_call: TRBV4-1; cdr3_nt: TGCGCCAGCAGCCAGGTCTTAGTCGGCGGATACCTAAGGGAGACCCAGTACTTC; cdr3_aa: CASSQVLVGGYLRETQYF
d_call: NA; j_call: TRBJ1-1; clone_size: NA; v_call: TRBV20-1; cdr3_nt: TGCAGTGCTAGTCAGGACACTGAAGCTTTCTTT; cdr3_aa: CSASQDTEAFF
d_call: NA; j_call: TRBJ1-6; clone_size: once; v_call: TRBV30; cdr3_nt: TGTGCCTGGAGTGTGGGTGACAGGAGAAAGTCACCCCTCCACTTT; cdr3_aa: CAWSVGDRRKSPLHF
d_call: TRBD2; j_call: TRBJ2-3; clone_size: NA; v_call: TRBV5-1; cdr3_nt: TGCGCCAGTGCCCCCGGGACTAGCGGGGGGAGCACAGATACGCAGTATTTT; cdr3_aa: CASAPGTSGGSTDTQYF
d_call: NA; j_call: TRBJ1-2; clone_size: NA; v_call: TRBV19; cdr3_nt: TGTGCCAGTAGTATTTGGAACTATGGCTACACCTTC; cdr3_aa: CASSIWNYGYTF
d_call: TRBD1; j_call: TRBJ1-2; clone_size: NA; v_call: TRBV5-6; cdr3_nt: TGTGCCAGCAGCTTGAGACAGGGGATAAATGGCTACACCTTC; cdr3_aa: CASSLRQGINGYTF
d_call: NA; j_call: TRBJ1-3; clone_size: NA; v_call: TRBV28; cdr3_nt: TGTGCCAGCAGTTTACGTATCCCGGGGGGGAACACCATATATTTT; cdr3_aa: CASSLRIPGGNTIYF
d_call: NA; j_call: TRBJ2-7; clone_size: NA; v_call: TRBV7-2; cdr3_nt: TGTGCCAGCAGCTTAGGGACTTTCTCCTACGAGCAGTACTTC; cdr3_aa: CASSLGTFSYEQYF
d_call: NA; j_call: TRBJ1-2; clone_size: NA; v_call: TRBV28; cdr3_nt: TGTGCCAGCAGTCCTGACGGAAGCTATGGCTACACCTTC; cdr3_aa: CASSPDGSYGYTF
d_call: TRBD2; j_call: TRBJ2-7; clone_size: NA; v_call: TRBV19; cdr3_nt: TGTGCCAGTAGTACTAGCGGGGGGGACTCCTACGAGCAGTACTTC; cdr3_aa: CASSTSGGDSYEQYF
d_call: TRBD2; j_call: TRBJ2-5; clone_size: NA; v_call: TRBV7-2; cdr3_nt: TGTGCCAGCAGCCCAAGGGGACTAGCGGGGGGGCATGAGACCCAGTACTTC; cdr3_aa: CASSPRGLAGGHETQYF
d_call: NA; j_call: TRBJ2-6; clone_size: NA; v_call: TRBV13; cdr3_nt: TGTGCCAGCAGAAAACGCACGTTGGGGACGGACTTTTACTCTGGGGCCAACGTCCTGACTTTC; cdr3_aa: CASRKRTLGTDFYSGANVLTF